This TCR beta chain was observed in a study of blood T cell repertoires in COVID-19. Original methodology: By means of reference gene primer amplification, nucleated cell counts were estimated. This table comes from immunoSEQ multiplex PCR, and its TCRdb copy is limited to in-frame clones, with some not included. Clone size and the V and J calls come from that table; the DNA yielded D and trimming. The repertoire holds under 45,000 clones, with about nine tenths as singletons. Sequenced input: peripheral blood. The clonotype originates from a woman at least 80 years old in a cohort sampled during active or convalescent COVID-19.

The CDR3 reads CASSLAGAYNEQFF. The CDR3 DNA is TGTGCCAGCAGCTTAGCGGGGGCTTACAATGAGCAGTTCTTC. J is TRBJ2-1 and V is TRBV7-3; TRBD2 is a possible D gene (7 bases). The CDR3 has 14 residues. Germline V gives CDR1 SGHTA, CDR2 FQGTGA. Trimming removed 2 bases at V and 4 bases at J, with 9 bases between.